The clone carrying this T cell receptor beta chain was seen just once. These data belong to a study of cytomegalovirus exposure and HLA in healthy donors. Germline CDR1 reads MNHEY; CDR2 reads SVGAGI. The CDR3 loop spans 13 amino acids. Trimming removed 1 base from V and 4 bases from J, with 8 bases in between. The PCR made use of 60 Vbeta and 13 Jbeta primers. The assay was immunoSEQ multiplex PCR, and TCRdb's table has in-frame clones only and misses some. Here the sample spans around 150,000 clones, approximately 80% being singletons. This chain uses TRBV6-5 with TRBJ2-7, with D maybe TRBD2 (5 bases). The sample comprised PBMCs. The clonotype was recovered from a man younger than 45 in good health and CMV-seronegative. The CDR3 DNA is TGTGCCAGCAGTTACTGGACTGGGTACGAGCAGTACTTC. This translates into CASSYWTGYEQYF.